The 23 T cell receptor beta chains in this list originate from one sample, sequenced in a study of blood T cell repertoires in COVID-19. Repertoires were generated with immunoSEQ multiplex PCR, while TCRdb's copy carries only in-frame clones and drops some. The sample lists 90,000 to 120,000 clones, about 86% occurring once. Sequenced input: peripheral blood. The receptors derive from a woman of 80 years or more with active or convalescent COVID-19.

This clone was observed a handful of times. This chain links TRBV21-1 with TRBJ2-2; the D call in the table, TRBD2, was not verified against the DNA. TRBV21-1 is marked as a pseudogene. The CDR3 consists of 20 residues. In DNA form, the CDR3 reads TGTGCCAGCAGAGTAAACCCGGGACTAGCGCCCGAGATTGACACCGGGGAGCTGTTTTTT. The encoded protein is CASRVNPGLAPEIDTGELFF.

The chain uses TRBV29-1 and TRBJ1-2; 8 nucleotides align to TRBD1. This CDR3 has 12 residues. Germline lookup yields CDR1 SQVTM and CDR2 ANQGSEA. J was trimmed by 6 bases and V by 7 bases; bases with no gene match: 7. CDR3 in DNA: TGCAGCGCTCTTGCAGGGGGCGATGGCTACACCTTC. Protein product: CSALAGGDGYTF.

This clone was detected a few times. CDR3 bases: TGCGCCAGCAGCCAAGCGACAGGGGAGCTCCTACATTGGAAGCAGTTCTTC. Protein: CASSQATGELLHWKQFF. The V and J genes are TRBV4-3 and TRBJ2-1, with TRBD1 identical over 8 bases. V was pared by 1 base and J by 11 bases, with 16 bases of the junction left unmatched. CDR1 and CDR2 from the germline V gene are LGHNA and YSLEER. The CDR3 is 17 amino acids.

The rearrangement uses TRBV15 and TRBJ2-1; 7 nucleotides match TRBD2. The CDR3 runs to 14 residues. Trimming took 6 bases from V and 3 from J; bases not matched to a gene: 5. In germline, CDR1 is LNHNV, CDR2 YYDKDF (reference sequence). The CDR3 sequence: CATSRTRSYNEQFF. CDR3 DNA sequence: TGTGCCACCAGTCGGACTAGAAGCTACAATGAGCAGTTCTTC.

CDR3 nucleotides: TGTGCCAGCAGTCGACAGGGGGCCTTCGTTTCTGGCTACACCTTC. As protein: CASSRQGAFVSGYTF. The J gene is TRBJ1-2, the V gene TRBV11-2; TRBD1 aligns across 10 bases. The CDR3 runs to 15 residues. Trimming removed 6 bases from V and 7 bases from J; junction bases left unmatched: 11. Germline values: CDR1 SGHAT, CDR2 FQNNGV. Using reference TRBV11-2 and TRBJ1-2 for the parts outside the CDR3, the full variable domain is EAGVAQSPRYKIIEKRQSVAFWCNPISGHATLYWYQQILGQGPKLLIQFQNNGVVDDSQLPKDRFSAERLKGVDSTLKIQPAKLEDSAVYLCASSRQGAFVSGYTFGSGTRLTVV.

This chain links TRBV30 with TRBJ2-2; D gene ambiguous. CDR1 and CDR2 (germline): GTSNPN, SVGIG (reference sequence). V lost 4 bases, J lost 5 bases, and 11 bases lay in between. The CDR3 is 13 residues long. The CDR3 protein is CAWNPQSTGELFF. Here the CDR3 DNA reads TGTGCCTGGAACCCTCAGTCGACCGGGGAGCTGTTTTTT.

The chain has TRBV7-3 and TRBJ1-1; the D gene is possibly TRBD1 (6 bases). The V end lost 4 bases, the J end lost 6 bases, and 15 bases lay between the germline ends. The CDR3 totals 14 residues. Germline CDR1 reads SGHTA; CDR2 reads FQGTGA. Here the CDR3 reads CASSSGTGPAEAFF. The CDR3 bases are TGTGCCAGCAGCTCCGGAACAGGGCCCGCTGAAGCTTTCTTT. The full variable domain, with the rest looked up from reference TRBV7-3 and TRBJ1-1, is GAGVSQTPSNKVTEKGKYVELRCDPISGHTALYWYRQSLGQGPEFLIYFQGTGAADDSGLPNDRFFAVRPEGSVSTLKIQRTERGDSAVYLCASSSGTGPAEAFFGQGTRLTVV.

The genes are TRBV28 and TRBJ1-6; D is ambiguous. Trimming removed 6 bases at V and 9 bases at J, with 12 bases between. The CDR3 has 13 residues. Germline V CDR1 and CDR2: MDHEN, SYDVKM. In nucleotides, the CDR3 is TGTGCCAGCAGGGGCGACGGTACTTCACCCCTCCACTTT. This gives the protein CASRGDGTSPLHF.

The chain has TRBV5-6 and TRBJ1-5, with no clear D. The germline V gene encodes CDR1 SGHDT and CDR2 YYEEEE. The CDR3 has 14 amino acids. Trimming removed 3 bases from V and 3 bases from J, with 10 bases in between. This CDR3 reads CASSSAGYNQPQHF. The CDR3 nucleotides read TGTGCCAGCAGCTCGGCGGGGTACAATCAGCCCCAGCATTTT.

The chain couples TRBV28 to TRBJ2-3; 8 bases line up with TRBD1. Germline V gene lookup returns CDR1 MDHEN and CDR2 SYDVKM. This CDR3 has 19 residues. Unmatched junction bases numbered 22, after V lost 6 bases and J lost 5 bases. CDR3 residues: CASRSRQGTLLVGIDTQYF. In DNA form, the CDR3 reads TGTGCCAGCAGATCAAGACAGGGGACGTTGTTAGTCGGGATAGATACGCAGTATTTT.

The table lists this clone with a few counts. This rearrangement joins TRBV2 to TRBJ2-5; possibly TRBD2 for D (6 bases). V was pared by 6 bases and J by 4 bases, with 21 bases between. Germline V gene sequence: CDR1 SNHLY, CDR2 FYNNEI. CDR3 length: 16 amino acids. CDR3 region: CASSGTLAITGETQYF. In nucleotides, the CDR3 is TGTGCCAGCAGCGGAACCCTAGCGATAACTGGAGAGACCCAGTACTTC.

The rearrangement joins TRBV3-1 (or the pseudogene TRBV3-2) to TRBJ2-5; 7 positions match TRBD1. This CDR3 has 14 amino acids. V gave up 0 bases and J gave up 2 bases; unmatched junction bases: 0. Looked up from germline, CDR1 is LGHDT and CDR2 is YNNKEL (reference sequence). The chain's CDR3 is CASSQDRGQETQYF. CDR3 nucleotides: TGTGCCAGCAGCCAAGACAGGGGGCAAGAGACCCAGTACTTC.

This rearrangement joins TRBV19 to TRBJ1-2, with 11 bases that match TRBD1. This CDR3 is 15 amino acids long. Per germline, CDR1 LNHDA and CDR2 SQIVND (reference sequence). V lost 4 bases and J lost 6; bases outside the gene matches: 7. The CDR3 reads CASSTRTGGNDGYTF. In nucleotides, the CDR3 is TGTGCCAGTAGTACCCGGACAGGGGGCAACGATGGCTACACCTTC. The whole variable domain, filled in from reference TRBV19 and TRBJ1-2, reads DGGITQSPKYLFRKEGQNVTLSCEQNLNHDAMYWYRQDPGQGLRLIYYSQIVNDFQKGDIAEGYSVSREKKESFPLTVTSAQKNPTAFYLCASSTRTGGNDGYTFGSGTRLTVV.

The CDR3 DNA is TGTGCCAGTAGTCCACTAGCGGAATACAATGAGCAGTTCTTC. It yields the protein CASSPLAEYNEQFF. J is TRBJ2-1 and V is TRBV19, with 8 bases lining up with TRBD2. The CDR3 loop spans 14 amino acids. The junction had 4 bases not matched to a gene; V was cut back by 5 bases and J by 4 bases. Germline-derived CDR1 and CDR2 are LNHDA and SQIVND (reference sequence). The full variable domain, rest sourced from reference TRBV19 and TRBJ2-1, is DGGITQSPKYLFRKEGQNVTLSCEQNLNHDAMYWYRQDPGQGLRLIYYSQIVNDFQKGDIAEGYSVSREKKESFPLTVTSAQKNPTAFYLCASSPLAEYNEQFFGPGTRLTVL.

This chain links TRBV1 with TRBJ1-1. TRBV1 is an annotated pseudogene. CDR3 size: 16 residues. The CDR3 loop reads CTSSQDRSGGGGKAFF. The DNA for the CDR3 is TGCACCAGCAGCCAAGATCGGAGTGGGGGAGGAGGAAAAGCTTTCTTT.

The rearrangement uses TRBV30 and TRBJ1-5, with 9 nucleotides matching TRBD1. V dropped 3 bases and J dropped 7; count of bases not matched to a gene: 7. CDR1 and CDR2 from the germline V gene are GTSNPN and SVGIG (reference sequence). The CDR3 spans 14 residues. The CDR3 loop reads CAWRRTGASQPQHF. The DNA of the CDR3 is TGTGCCTGGAGAAGGACAGGGGCATCGCAGCCCCAGCATTTT.

This chain joins TRBV28 and TRBJ2-7, with TRBD2 identical over 13 bases. The CDR3 extends over 16 amino acids. CDR1 is MDHEN, CDR2 SYDVKM, per germline. The ends lost 2 bases at V and 6 bases at J; junction bases unmatched: 7. In nucleotides, the CDR3 is TGTGCCAGCAGTTTAAGGACTAGCGGGAGTACCACCGAGCAGTACTTC. Protein sequence: CASSLRTSGSTTEQYF.

The chain combines TRBV18 with TRBJ2-1; 8 nucleotides align to TRBD1. V was clipped by 1 base and J by 8 bases; unmatched bases: 4. Germline V lookup: CDR1 KGHSH, CDR2 LQKENI. The CDR3 consists of 14 residues. The CDR3 protein is CASSPRDRRDEQFF. The CDR3 nucleotides are TGTGCCAGCTCACCACGGGACAGGCGAGATGAGCAGTTCTTC.

This chain connects TRBV2 to TRBJ2-3; 8 bases line up with TRBD2. The V segment lost 9 bases and the J segment 0 bases; nucleotides outside the gene matches: 2. In germline, CDR1 is SNHLY, CDR2 FYNNEI. The CDR3 totals 13 residues. CDR3 nucleotides: TGTGCCAGTAGCGGGGTGAGCACAGATACGCAGTATTTT. It translates to CASSGVSTDTQYF.

This rearrangement joins TRBV5-1 to TRBJ1-1; 7 nucleotides agree with TRBD1. Germline trimming cut 1 base from V and 3 bases from J; bases unmatched to any gene: 12. Germline V gives CDR1 SGHRS, CDR2 YFSETQ. The CDR3 spans 17 residues. The CDR3 spells CASSLSAARTGDTEAFF. In DNA, the CDR3 is TGCGCCAGCAGCTTGAGCGCGGCCCGCACAGGGGACACTGAAGCTTTCTTT.

The chain links TRBV19 to TRBJ1-5, with 8 bases matching TRBD1. CDR1 is LNHDA and CDR2 is SQIVND in the germline V gene (reference sequence). The V segment lost 5 bases and the J segment 3 bases; nucleotides outside the gene matches: 6. The CDR3 totals 15 residues. In DNA form, the CDR3 reads TGTGCCAGTAGTTTACCGGGACAGGTCAATCAGCCCCAGCATTTT. Its translation is CASSLPGQVNQPQHF.

This clone was found a few times. The V call is TRBV5-6, the J call TRBJ2-2; D possibly corresponds to TRBD2 (5 bases). V was trimmed by 2 bases and J by 3 bases, leaving 11 bases between them. Germline assignment: CDR1 SGHDT and CDR2 YYEEEE. The CDR3 has 15 amino acids. The CDR3: CASSLNRGYTGELFF. Written as DNA, the CDR3 is TGTGCCAGCAGCTTAAATCGAGGGTACACCGGGGAGCTGTTTTTT.

The gene calls are TRBV7-8 and TRBJ2-7; TRBD1 matches at 9 bases. Germline loops: CDR1 SGHVS, CDR2 FQNEAQ. The CDR3 contains 13 residues. J was trimmed by 11 bases and V by 5 bases; bases with no gene match: 10. The CDR3 reads CASSVDDRGVEYF. CDR3 DNA: TGTGCCAGCAGCGTGGACGACAGGGGGGTTGAGTACTTC.